This T cell receptor (beta chain) was captured by sequencing in a study of blood T cell repertoires in COVID-19. Germline V gives CDR1 SQVTM, CDR2 ANQGSEA. CDR3 length equals 13 residues. Between the trimmed V and J ends, which lost 7 bases and 7 bases, there was a span of 16 bases. Repertoires were generated with immunoSEQ multiplex PCR, while TCRdb's copy carries only in-frame clones and drops some. Of 75,000 to 95,000 clones in the sample, 88% were seen once. This receptor was taken from a woman over 75 with acute or convalescent COVID-19. The sample comprised peripheral blood. The rearrangement uses TRBV29-1 and TRBJ1-4, with a possible D match to TRBD1 (6 bases). The CDR3 region has the DNA TGCAGCGGCCTAGGGGGAATTGGTGAAAAACTGTTTTTT. Translated, it gives CSGLGGIGEKLFF.